This is a list of T cell receptor beta chains from one sample in a study of blood T cell repertoires in COVID-19. Generated by immunoSEQ multiplex PCR, the TCRdb table keeps only in-frame clones and is missing some. The repertoire consists of roughly 170,000 clones, with about 87% occurring once and the leading ten covering 20% to 30%. Sequencing was carried out using peripheral blood. The receptors originated from a man between 60 and 75 years old with acute or convalescent COVID-19. Both conserved end residues are part of each CDR3. The D gene is left open where the match is weak. Part of the rows lack a size; the others show once, few, many or a class for expanded clones.

v_call: TRBV5-6
d_call: -
clone_size: few
j_call: TRBJ1-4
cdr3_aa: CASSPPAGATNEKLFF
cdr3_nt: TGTGCCAGCAGCCCGCCAGCAGGGGCAACTAATGAAAAACTGTTTTTT

v_call: TRBV24-1
d_call: TRBD2
clone_size: -
j_call: TRBJ2-3
cdr3_aa: CATSATTSGRTDTQYF
cdr3_nt: TGTGCCACCAGTGCGACCACTAGCGGGAGGACAGATACGCAGTATTTT

v_call: TRBV9
d_call: TRBD1
clone_size: -
j_call: TRBJ1-1
cdr3_aa: CASSAPGTGVTEAFF
cdr3_nt: TGTGCCAGCAGCGCACCCGGGACAGGGGTCACTGAAGCTTTCTTT

v_call: TRBV11-2
d_call: TRBD2
clone_size: -
j_call: TRBJ2-1
cdr3_aa: CASSVTSGIGGGEQFF
cdr3_nt: TGTGCCAGCAGCGTGACTAGCGGGATTGGGGGGGGTGAGCAGTTCTTC

v_call: TRBV2
d_call: -
clone_size: -
j_call: TRBJ2-3
cdr3_aa: CASSEASDTQYF
cdr3_nt: TGTGCCAGCAGTGAAGCATCGGATACGCAGTATTTT

v_call: TRBV30
d_call: -
clone_size: -
j_call: TRBJ1-2
cdr3_aa: CAWSVPPQDPGYTF
cdr3_nt: TGTGCCTGGAGTGTCCCCCCCCAGGATCCGGGCTACACCTTC

v_call: TRBV6-5
d_call: -
clone_size: few
j_call: TRBJ2-5
cdr3_aa: CASRRGGGETQYF
cdr3_nt: TGTGCCAGCAGGAGGGGAGGGGGAGAGACCCAGTACTTC

v_call: TRBV29-1
d_call: TRBD1
clone_size: -
j_call: TRBJ1-2
cdr3_aa: CSADRVTVGYTF
cdr3_nt: TGCAGCGCGGACAGGGTAACGGTTGGCTACACCTTC

v_call: TRBV18
d_call: TRBD1
clone_size: -
j_call: TRBJ1-2
cdr3_aa: CASSPPGQGNYGYTF
cdr3_nt: TGTGCCAGCTCACCACCGGGACAGGGTAACTATGGCTACACCTTC

v_call: TRBV5-1
d_call: TRBD1
clone_size: -
j_call: TRBJ2-5
cdr3_aa: CASSPPGQGQETQYF
cdr3_nt: TGCGCCAGCAGCCCACCGGGACAGGGGCAAGAGACCCAGTACTTC

v_call: TRBV24-1
d_call: -
clone_size: -
j_call: TRBJ1-3
cdr3_aa: CATSGWYISGNTIYF
cdr3_nt: TGTGCCACCAGTGGGTGGTACATCTCTGGAAACACCATATATTTT

v_call: TRBV27
d_call: -
clone_size: -
j_call: TRBJ1-1
cdr3_aa: CASRPREGVNTEAFF
cdr3_nt: TGTGCCAGCAGGCCGAGGGAGGGGGTGAACACTGAAGCTTTCTTT

v_call: TRBV11-2
d_call: -
clone_size: many
j_call: TRBJ2-7
cdr3_aa: CASSLVVQGGQYF
cdr3_nt: TGTGCCAGCAGCTTAGTAGTTCAGGGCGGGCAGTACTTC

v_call: TRBV7-9
d_call: -
clone_size: -
j_call: TRBJ2-2
cdr3_aa: CASSLVEALAGELFF
cdr3_nt: TGTGCCAGCAGCTTAGTGGAGGCATTGGCCGGGGAGCTGTTTTTT

v_call: TRBV18
d_call: TRBD1
clone_size: -
j_call: TRBJ1-2
cdr3_aa: CASSPSSRTGSPYGYTF
cdr3_nt: TGTGCCAGCTCACCGAGTTCTAGGACAGGGTCACCCTATGGCTACACCTTC

v_call: TRBV24-1
d_call: TRBD1
clone_size: -
j_call: TRBJ2-2
cdr3_aa: CATSDVQGAPNTGELFF
cdr3_nt: TGTGCCACCAGTGATGTACAGGGGGCTCCGAACACCGGGGAGCTGTTTTTT

v_call: TRBV2
d_call: -
clone_size: -
j_call: TRBJ1-6
cdr3_aa: CASRSSRNSPLHF
cdr3_nt: TGTGCCAGCAGATCCTCGAGGAATTCACCCCTCCACTTT

v_call: TRBV10-3
d_call: TRBD1
clone_size: once
j_call: TRBJ1-2
cdr3_aa: CAISDQGDYGYTF
cdr3_nt: TGTGCCATCAGTGACCAGGGGGACTATGGCTACACCTTC

v_call: TRBV23-1
d_call: -
clone_size: -
j_call: TRBJ2-1
cdr3_aa: CASSQDSLAEQFF
cdr3_nt: TGCGCCAGCAGTCAAGACTCTCTAGCGGAGCAGTTCTTC

v_call: TRBV5-1
d_call: -
clone_size: -
j_call: TRBJ2-7
cdr3_aa: CASSSNRASYYEQYF
cdr3_nt: TGCGCCAGCAGCTCCAACAGGGCCAGTTACTACGAGCAGTACTTC

v_call: TRBV24-1
d_call: -
clone_size: -
j_call: TRBJ1-2
cdr3_aa: CATSDSDYGYTF
cdr3_nt: TGTGCCACCAGTGATTCGGACTATGGCTACACCTTC

v_call: TRBV9
d_call: TRBD2
clone_size: -
j_call: TRBJ2-1
cdr3_aa: CASSDGTSGRGDEQFF
cdr3_nt: TGTGCCAGCAGCGACGGGACTAGCGGGAGGGGCGATGAGCAGTTCTTC

v_call: TRBV19
d_call: -
clone_size: -
j_call: TRBJ1-2
cdr3_aa: CATKEERQRANYGYTF
cdr3_nt: TGTGCCACTAAGGAGGAAAGGCAAAGAGCTAACTATGGCTACACCTTC

v_call: TRBV24-1
d_call: -
clone_size: once
j_call: TRBJ1-2
cdr3_aa: CATSDLGQGGGYGYTF
cdr3_nt: TGTGCCACCAGTGATTTGGGGCAGGGCGGCGGCTATGGCTACACCTTC

v_call: TRBV5-5
d_call: TRBD1
clone_size: -
j_call: TRBJ1-4
cdr3_aa: CASSLSGTGATNEKLFF
cdr3_nt: TGTGCCAGCAGCCTATCCGGGACAGGCGCAACTAATGAAAAACTGTTTTTT

v_call: TRBV14
d_call: -
clone_size: -
j_call: TRBJ1-1
cdr3_aa: CASSQDTGHTEAFF
cdr3_nt: TGTGCCAGCAGCCAAGATACAGGGCACACTGAAGCTTTCTTT

v_call: TRBV6-2/TRBV6-3
d_call: TRBD1
clone_size: -
j_call: TRBJ1-1
cdr3_aa: CASSRQGPSEAFF
cdr3_nt: TGTGCCAGCAGTCGACAGGGGCCTAGTGAAGCTTTCTTT

v_call: TRBV29-1
d_call: -
clone_size: -
j_call: TRBJ1-1
cdr3_aa: CSVNRQRPEAFF
cdr3_nt: TGCAGCGTTAATCGACAGCGCCCTGAAGCTTTCTTT

v_call: TRBV27
d_call: TRBD1
clone_size: -
j_call: TRBJ1-2
cdr3_aa: CASSPGTGVYGYTF
cdr3_nt: TGTGCCAGCAGTCCCGGGACAGGGGTCTATGGCTACACCTTC

v_call: TRBV5-4
d_call: TRBD2
clone_size: -
j_call: TRBJ2-5
cdr3_aa: CASSLGLAGTQETQYF
cdr3_nt: TGTGCCAGCAGCTTGGGACTAGCGGGGACCCAAGAGACCCAGTACTTC

v_call: TRBV20-1
d_call: TRBD1
clone_size: -
j_call: TRBJ2-7
cdr3_aa: CSASGSGQARYEQYF
cdr3_nt: TGCAGTGCTAGTGGCTCTGGACAGGCGCGCTACGAGCAGTACTTC

v_call: TRBV12-5
d_call: -
clone_size: -
j_call: TRBJ1-6
cdr3_aa: CASGLVQGYDSPLHF
cdr3_nt: TGTGCTAGTGGTTTGGTCCAGGGTTATGATTCACCCCTCCACTTT

v_call: TRBV7-2
d_call: TRBD1
clone_size: -
j_call: TRBJ1-5
cdr3_aa: CASSSDRAQPQHF
cdr3_nt: TGTGCCAGCAGCTCCGACAGGGCGCAGCCCCAGCATTTT

v_call: TRBV3-1/TRBV3-2
d_call: -
clone_size: once
j_call: TRBJ1-4
cdr3_aa: CASSQDRASEKLFF
cdr3_nt: TGTGCCAGCAGCCAAGATAGAGCTTCTGAAAAACTGTTTTTT

v_call: TRBV9
d_call: TRBD2
clone_size: -
j_call: TRBJ2-2
cdr3_aa: CASSPGGGGAFLVGELFF
cdr3_nt: TGTGCCAGCAGCCCGGGAGGCGGGGGTGCCTTCCTGGTCGGGGAGCTGTTTTTT

v_call: TRBV7-9
d_call: TRBD2
clone_size: -
j_call: TRBJ2-1
cdr3_aa: CASSYSGAVDEQFF
cdr3_nt: TGTGCCAGCAGCTATAGCGGGGCGGTCGATGAGCAGTTCTTC